This TCR beta chain was found in a study of T-cell reconstitution after alpha-beta-depleted transplantation in children. Findings and caveats of the study: In some patients, recipient T cells and intrathymic progenitors surviving conditioning explained high day-60 diversity.

Trimming at V came to 4 bases and at J to 0 bases, leaving 0 bases not matched to a gene. Germline V gene lookup returns CDR1 ENHRY and CDR2 SYGVKD. This CDR3 region has 14 residues. TCRbeta library construction was performed incorporating unique molecular identifiers. MiXCR, run by TCRdb on the PCR reads, gives a single entry per CDR3 protein. The profile shows around 490,000 distinct CDR3 sequences, about an eighth of them singletons. About this clonotype itself: Its antigen is currently unknown.

This chain uses TRBV10-3 with TRBJ2-1; 7 bases are shared with TRBD2. The sequence was collected from a female patient between 2 and 15 years old who had a stem cell transplant for aplastic anemia, so the T cells may come from the graft donor. The sequencing used PBMCs, mostly from graft donor cells, collected 180 days after TCRalphabeta/CD19-depleted stem cell transplant. CDR3 DNA: TGTGCCATCAGTGGCGGGAGCTCCTACAATGAGCAGTTCTTC. This codes for CAISGGSSYNEQFF.